This T cell receptor (beta chain) is from a study of T cell responses to AZD1222 COVID-19 vaccine. Study details: Analysis merged second doses at about 4 or about 12 weeks.

Details on this clone: The antigen is not known.

Per germline, CDR1 SGHAT and CDR2 FQNNGV. The CDR3 has 15 amino acids. J was trimmed by 9 bases and V by 1 base; bases with no gene match: 4. Study conclusions and caveats: Donors were chiefly white British, with a greater number of females, and clonal diversity was perhaps underestimated.

Sequencing was performed with immunoSEQ multiplex PCR; in TCRdb, only in-frame clones are kept and a portion is missing. In the table there are 100,000 to 150,000 clones, approximately 93% of which are singletons. This chain uses TRBV11-2 with TRBJ2-2, with TRBD2 matching 11 bases. Source: peripheral blood, taken on day 0 of AZD1222 vaccination. The receptor's source is an adult in good health. The CDR3 sequence is CASSLGLAGRRELFF. The CDR3 coding sequence is TGTGCCAGCAGCTTAGGACTAGCGGGGAGGAGGGAGCTGTTTTTT.